This T cell receptor beta chain was documented in a study of cytomegalovirus exposure and HLA in healthy donors. Study background: An earlier analysis found 100 million or so unique TCR beta sequences from approximately 190 million T cells. Study findings and constraints: Reported results showed that the classifier diagnosed cytomegalovirus status with high specificity and sensitivity. CMV serostatus was the sole immune exposure information available.

Vbeta (60) and Jbeta (13) primers were used in the PCR. Clones were read by immunoSEQ multiplex PCR, and TCRdb kept only the in-frame ones, dropping some. Counted here are 100,000 to 150,000 clones, roughly 8.3% occurring once; the ten biggest clones make up approximately 5%. With respect to this clone: Its antigen is undetermined.

This CDR3 has 13 amino acids. CDR1 LGHNA and CDR2 YNFKEQ come from the germline V gene. V was cut by 3 bases and J by 8 bases, with 11 bases left in between. The TCR originated in a man aged 35-49 years in good health and CMV-seronegative. The sample consisted of PBMCs. The chain recombines TRBV4-2 with TRBJ2-4; no clear D gene. CDR3 loop: CASSQSTWDIQYF. The CDR3 coding sequence is TGTGCCAGCAGCCAGTCGACTTGGGACATTCAGTACTTC.